This entry features one T cell receptor beta chain sequence. What it binds is not known. The CDR3 is 16 amino acids. CDR1 is MGHRA, CDR2 YSYEKL, per germline. The V and J ends lost 6 bases and 5 bases, in that order; junction bases with no gene match: 11. Tagging with unique molecular identifiers was a feature of the TCR beta cDNA libraries. MiXCR was run by TCRdb on the PCR reads, yielding one entry per CDR3 protein. Of 550,000 to 700,000 distinct CDR3 sequences in the sample, around 40% were seen once. These data are taken from a study of post-analysis software for immune sequencing data. General study results and limits: A handful of TRBV segments were significantly more frequent in patients than in controls. TRBV5-6, TRBV5-1 and TRBV20-1 were among these segments.

The chain carries TRBV4-1 and TRBJ2-1; 9 bases map to TRBD1. The sequence was collected from a girl aged 5-17 years with multiple sclerosis. Sequencing was carried out using blood. CDR3 amino acids: CASRPTPGQGNNEQFF. The CDR3, as DNA: TGCGCCAGCAGGCCGACACCGGGACAGGGAAACAATGAGCAGTTCTTC.